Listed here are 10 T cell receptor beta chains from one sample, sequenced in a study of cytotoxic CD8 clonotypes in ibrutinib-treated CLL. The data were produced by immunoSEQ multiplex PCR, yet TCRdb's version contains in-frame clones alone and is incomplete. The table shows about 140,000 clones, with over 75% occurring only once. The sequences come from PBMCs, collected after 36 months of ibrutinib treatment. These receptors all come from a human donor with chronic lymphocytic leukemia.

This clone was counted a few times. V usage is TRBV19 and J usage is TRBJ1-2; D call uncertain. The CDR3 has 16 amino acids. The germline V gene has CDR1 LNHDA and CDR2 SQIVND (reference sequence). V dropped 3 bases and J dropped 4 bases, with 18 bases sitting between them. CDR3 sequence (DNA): TGTGCCAGTAGTATGAGTGCGGCAGGCCTAGGCTATGGCTACACCTTC. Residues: CASSMSAAGLGYGYTF.

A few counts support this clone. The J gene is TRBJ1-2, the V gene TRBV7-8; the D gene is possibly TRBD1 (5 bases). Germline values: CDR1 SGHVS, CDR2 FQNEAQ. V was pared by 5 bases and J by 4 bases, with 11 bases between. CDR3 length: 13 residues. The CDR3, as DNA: TGTGCCAGCAGCCCCAGGGAGACCTATGGCTACACCTTC. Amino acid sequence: CASSPRETYGYTF. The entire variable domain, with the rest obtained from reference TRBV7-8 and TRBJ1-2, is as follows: GAGVSQSPRYKVAKRGQDVALRCDPISGHVSLFWYQQALGQGPEFLTYFQNEAQLDKSGLPSDRFFAERPEGSVSTLKIQRTQQEDSAVYLCASSPRETYGYTFGSGTRLTVV.

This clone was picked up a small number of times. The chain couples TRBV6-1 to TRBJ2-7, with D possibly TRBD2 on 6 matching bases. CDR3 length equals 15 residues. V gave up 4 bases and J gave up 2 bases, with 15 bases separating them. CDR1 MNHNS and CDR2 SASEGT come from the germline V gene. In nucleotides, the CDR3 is TGTGCCAGCAGTGCCCTTACGGGAGCTCCCTACGAGCAGTACTTC. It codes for CASSALTGAPYEQYF.

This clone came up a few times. CDR3 sequence: CASSPQQGTYEQYF. The CDR3 coding sequence is TGTGCCAGCAGCCCCCAACAGGGCACCTACGAGCAGTACTTC. J is TRBJ2-7 and V is TRBV11-2; D may be TRBD1 (6 bases). The CDR3 loop spans 14 amino acids. Looked up from germline, CDR1 is SGHAT and CDR2 is FQNNGV. The germline V and J ends were trimmed by 5 bases and 2 bases, with 13 bases remaining between them.

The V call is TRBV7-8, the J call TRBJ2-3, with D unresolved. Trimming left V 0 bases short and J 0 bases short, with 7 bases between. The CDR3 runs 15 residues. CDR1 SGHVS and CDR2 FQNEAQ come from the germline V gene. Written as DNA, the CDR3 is TGTGCCAGCAGCTTAGCGTGGGGAAGCACAGATACGCAGTATTTT. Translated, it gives CASSLAWGSTDTQYF. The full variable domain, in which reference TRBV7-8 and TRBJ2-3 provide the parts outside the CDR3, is GAGVSQSPRYKVAKRGQDVALRCDPISGHVSLFWYQQALGQGPEFLTYFQNEAQLDKSGLPSDRFFAERPEGSVSTLKIQRTQQEDSAVYLCASSLAWGSTDTQYFGPGTRLTVL.

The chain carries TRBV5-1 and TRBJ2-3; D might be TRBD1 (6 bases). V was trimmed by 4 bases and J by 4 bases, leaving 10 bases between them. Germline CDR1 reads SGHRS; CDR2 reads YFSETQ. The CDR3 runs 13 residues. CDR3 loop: CASSVYRADTQYF. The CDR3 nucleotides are TGCGCCAGCAGCGTTTACAGGGCAGATACGCAGTATTTT.

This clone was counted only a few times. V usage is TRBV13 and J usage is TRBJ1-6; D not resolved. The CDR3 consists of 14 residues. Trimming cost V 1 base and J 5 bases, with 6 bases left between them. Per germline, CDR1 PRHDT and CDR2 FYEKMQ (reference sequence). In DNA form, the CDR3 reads TGTGCCAGCAGCTTAGTCATAAATAATTCACCCCTCCACTTT. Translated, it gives CASSLVINNSPLHF.

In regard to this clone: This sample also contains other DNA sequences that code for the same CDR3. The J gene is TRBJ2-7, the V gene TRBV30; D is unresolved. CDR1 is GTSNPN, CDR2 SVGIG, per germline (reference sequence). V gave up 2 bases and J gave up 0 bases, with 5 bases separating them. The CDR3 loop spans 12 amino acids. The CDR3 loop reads CAWSLSSYEQYF. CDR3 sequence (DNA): TGTGCCTGGAGTTTGAGCTCCTACGAGCAGTACTTC.

The CDR3 loop reads CASSGAPTYNEQFF. The CDR3 coding sequence is TGTGCCAGCAGTGGGGCGCCTACCTACAATGAGCAGTTCTTC. This chain joins TRBV28 and TRBJ2-1; weak D call: TRBD1 (5 bases). The CDR3 is 14 residues long. Germline V gives CDR1 MDHEN, CDR2 SYDVKM. Trimming pared 5 bases from V and 2 bases from J, leaving 10 bases between.

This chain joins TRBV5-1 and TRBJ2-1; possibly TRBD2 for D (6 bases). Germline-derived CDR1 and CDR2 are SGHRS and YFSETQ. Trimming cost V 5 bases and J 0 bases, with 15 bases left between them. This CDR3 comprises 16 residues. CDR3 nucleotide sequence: TGCGCCAGCAGGGGTCGCGGGATCAGCTCCTACAATGAGCAGTTCTTC. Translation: CASRGRGISSYNEQFF.